The source of this TCR beta chain is a study of T cell responses to AZD1222 COVID-19 vaccine. Study-level results: AZD1222 recipients seropositive at baseline numbered only five or six. As reported, nearly half of all spike-specific TCRs target variant regions that are unmutated. Spike regions recognized by vaccine-associated CD4 TCRs spanned the protein, led by 160-218 and 743-854.

As to this clone: Its specificity is unknown.

The CDR3 runs to 16 residues. CDR1 and CDR2 from the germline V gene are SGHTA and FQGNSA. Trimming left V 2 bases short and J 1 base short, with 14 bases between. Clones were sequenced by immunoSEQ multiplex PCR, and TCRdb holds only the in-frame ones, with some missing. The table records around 140,000 clones, roughly nine tenths of them present only once. The sequences come from peripheral blood, collected 28 days after the second AZD1222 dose. The J gene is TRBJ2-5, the V gene TRBV7-2, with D possibly matching TRBD2 (6 bases). The receptor was isolated from an adult who received the AZD1222 COVID-19 vaccine. The CDR3 nucleotides are TGTGCCAGCAGCTTAAGATTGGGACTTCTCCAAGAGACCCAGTACTTC. Amino acid sequence: CASSLRLGLLQETQYF.